The 18 T cell receptor beta chains below come from one sample, sequenced in a study of monozygotic twins with inflammatory bowel disease. TCRdb re-called the 5' RACE reads and catalogs CDR3 proteins one per entry, DNA excluded. This sample contains around 450,000 distinct CDR3 sequences. Specimen: blood. The receptor set was obtained from a human donor with ulcerative colitis or Crohn's disease, or a healthy co-twin of an affected twin (not recorded which).

The V call is TRBV19, the J call TRBJ2-3; TCRdb's D gene call, TRBD2, goes unchecked for lack of DNA. The CDR3 length is 14 residues. Germline V gene data show CDR1 as LNHDA and CDR2 as SQIVND (reference sequence). This chain's CDR3 is CASKIAGGTDTQYF.

This chain joins TRBV6-1 and TRBJ2-3; no DNA is available, so the TRBD2 call from TCRdb remains unchecked. The CDR3 contains 15 residues. Germline V gene data show CDR1 as MNHNS and CDR2 as SASEGT. CDR3: CASYSLAGGPYTQYF.

The genes are TRBV4-3 and TRBJ1-1. Germline CDR1 LGHNA, CDR2 YSLEER. The CDR3 is 12 residues long. The CDR3 reads CASSQDYTEAFF.

This chain joins TRBV20-1 and TRBJ2-1. Germline CDR1 DFQATT, CDR2 SNEGSKA (reference sequence). This CDR3 contains 12 residues. CDR3 sequence: CSARDVYNEQFF.

The chain recombines TRBV20-1 with TRBJ2-1. CDR3 length equals 12 residues. Germline lookup yields CDR1 DFQATT and CDR2 SNEGSKA (reference sequence). The CDR3 is CSARGTGDEQFF.

The chain carries TRBV10-3 and TRBJ1-2; without DNA, the TCRdb call of TRBD1 cannot be checked. CDR1 ENHRY and CDR2 SYGVKD come from the germline V gene. The CDR3 runs to 16 residues. The CDR3 loop reads CAISESGTGMGYGYTF.

The chain couples TRBV5-1 to TRBJ1-2; TCRdb returns TRBD1, unconfirmable since there is no DNA. CDR1 and CDR2 (germline): SGHRS, YFSETQ. CDR3 length: 16 amino acids. CDR3 sequence: CASSQGQPLMDYGYTF.

This chain links TRBV5-1 with TRBJ1-1. Germline V gene lookup returns CDR1 SGHRS and CDR2 YFSETQ. This CDR3 has 14 residues. The CDR3 is CASRTSSWNTEAFF.

The chain has TRBV4-3 and TRBJ2-2. Germline lookup yields CDR1 LGHNA and CDR2 YSLEER. The CDR3 runs to 16 residues. CDR3 amino acids: CASSQDLAANTGELFF.

The genes are TRBV20-1 and TRBJ2-3; TCRdb returns TRBD1, unconfirmable since there is no DNA. Per germline, CDR1 DFQATT and CDR2 SNEGSKA (reference sequence). The CDR3 is made up of 13 amino acids. This chain's CDR3 is CSATRGGPDTQYF.

The rearrangement joins TRBV11-3 to TRBJ2-2; TCRdb outputs TRBD1, but without DNA this stays unchecked. There are 16 residues in the CDR3. The germline V gene encodes CDR1 SGHNT and CDR2 YENEEA. The CDR3: CASSFTTRDRTGELFF. Together with reference TRBV11-3 and TRBJ2-2, the CDR3 gives the full variable domain: EAGVVQSPRYKIIEKKQPVAFWCNPISGHNTLYWYLQNLGQGPELLIRYENEEAVDDSQLPKDRFSAERLKGVDSTLKIQPAELGDSAVYLCASSFTTRDRTGELFFGEGSRLTVL.

The V and J genes are TRBV7-2 and TRBJ2-3; TCRdb calls TRBD1, which cannot be checked without DNA. The germline V gene has CDR1 SGHTA and CDR2 FQGNSA. The CDR3 is 16 residues long. The CDR3 reads CASSLGPDRGKDTQYF.

The chain has TRBV6-1 and TRBJ2-2. CDR1 is MNHNS, CDR2 SASEGT, per germline. This CDR3 is built from 14 residues. The CDR3 spells CAATLAWNTGELFF.

The chain recombines TRBV7-2 with TRBJ2-3; TCRdb's D call, TRBD2, is unchecked because there is no DNA. Germline V gene data show CDR1 as SGHTA and CDR2 as FQGNSA. The CDR3 has 13 residues. The CDR3 is CASTAQVGDTQYF.

The gene calls are TRBV5-5 and TRBJ2-3; TCRdb gives TRBD2 as the D gene, but with no DNA this cannot be confirmed. The CDR3 extends over 17 amino acids. Germline CDR1 is SGHKS and CDR2 is YYEKEE (reference sequence). CDR3 residues: CASSWGGGFYSTDTQYF.

This rearrangement joins TRBV4-1 to TRBJ2-3; TCRdb proposes TRBD2, but this gene call is untestable without DNA. Per germline, CDR1 MGHRA and CDR2 YSYEKL. This CDR3 region has 17 residues. This chain's CDR3 is CASSPLAIPASTDTQYF.

The chain has TRBV7-2 and TRBJ2-5; TCRdb designates TRBD2, a call that cannot be tested without DNA. CDR3 length equals 17 residues. The germline gives CDR1 SGHTA, CDR2 FQGNSA. The CDR3 protein is CASSIGTSGGARETQYF.

The chain recombines TRBV14 with TRBJ2-7. Germline CDR1 SGHDN, CDR2 FVKESK. This CDR3 is built from 13 residues. The CDR3 loop is CASSQAIIYEQYF.